This TCR beta chain was sequenced for a study of identical twins. This clonotype has ten or more counts. The cDNA had a unique molecular identifier and a template-switch universal primer site. One entry per CDR3 protein, called by TCRdb with MiXCR from the 5' RACE reads. The sample lists under 450,000 distinct CDR3 sequences, about a fifth occurring once. Healthy Caucasians, and only they, were the donors. The specimen was naive T cells sorted from blood. The clonotype comes from a man aged 45-65 years in good health.

Written as DNA, the CDR3 is TGCGCCAGCAGCCAAGATTTGCCACGAAAGGGAAACATTCAGTACTTC. Its translation is CASSQDLPRKGNIQYF. The chain is built from TRBV4-3 and TRBJ2-4, with D hard to call. The V end lost 0 bases, the J end lost 6 bases, and 15 bases lay between the germline ends. Germline V gene lookup returns CDR1 LGHNA and CDR2 YSLEER. The CDR3 is 16 residues long.